These 28 T cell receptor beta chains share one sample of origin, sequenced in a study of shared clonotypes between healthy human individuals. Clones were sequenced by immunoSEQ multiplex PCR, and TCRdb holds only the in-frame ones, with some missing. The table includes about 680,000 clones, around 72% detected once. Material for sequencing was memory CD4+ T cells sorted from blood. Subset given: CD45RA-negative fraction. Receptors originate from a woman aged 25 to 39 in good health.

The CDR3 nucleotides read TGCGCCAGCACCTCTGTCACGGTTTCCGCGGGGAACACTGAAGCTTTCTTT. This sequence encodes CASTSVTVSAGNTEAFF. The chain uses TRBV5-1 and TRBJ1-1, with D hard to call. This CDR3 has 17 residues. V was shortened by 6 bases and J by 1 base, with 22 bases between the two germline ends. Germline lookup yields CDR1 SGHRS and CDR2 YFSETQ.

Regarding this clone: The junction and the germline gene differ at one end; a read error may be behind it. CDR3 bases: TGCAGTGCTAGAGGACCGGGACTAGCGTACTTT. Residues: CSARGPGLAYF. This chain uses TRBV20-1 with TRBJ2-3; the match to TRBD2 covers 10 bases. Germline V gene sequence: CDR1 DFQATT, CDR2 SNEGSKA (reference sequence). The CDR3 runs 11 residues.

Written as DNA, the CDR3 is TGTGCCAGCTCCGCCGACAGCAGGGAGACCCAGTACTTC. It translates to CASSADSRETQYF. J is TRBJ2-5 and V is TRBV18; TRBD1 might be the D (5 bases). Germline V gives CDR1 KGHSH, CDR2 LQKENI. V lost 6 bases, J lost 5 bases, and 13 bases lay in between. The CDR3 is 13 amino acids.

The chain is built from TRBV19 and TRBJ1-5; D is undetermined. This CDR3 is built from 14 residues. Germline CDR1 is LNHDA and CDR2 is SQIVND (reference sequence). Trimming pared 10 bases from V and 0 bases from J, leaving 13 bases between. DNA of the CDR3: TGTGCCACCCAGATAGGAAATAGCAATCAGCCCCAGCATTTT. Its translation is CATQIGNSNQPQHF.

The V gene is TRBV18, the J gene TRBJ2-7; D tentatively reads TRBD1 or TRBD2 (5 bases each). The CDR3 contains 14 residues. V lost 3 bases to trimming and J lost 6 bases, with 15 bases between them. Germline V gene data show CDR1 as KGHSH and CDR2 as LQKENI. The CDR3 region is CASSPGTDRVEQYF. The CDR3 DNA follows: TGTGCCAGCTCACCTGGGACCGACCGGGTCGAGCAGTACTTC.

V and J are TRBV9 and TRBJ2-7; tentative D call: TRBD2 (6 bases). Germline V gene sequence: CDR1 SGDLS, CDR2 YYNGEE. This CDR3 region has 16 residues. Trimming removed 5 bases from V and 3 bases from J, with 21 bases in between. The CDR3 reads CASSPFNFGSSYEQYF. In DNA, the CDR3 is TGTGCCAGCAGTCCGTTCAACTTCGGGAGTAGCTACGAGCAGTACTTC.

V and J are TRBV7-9 and TRBJ2-4, with a weak D call TRBD1 (5 bases). Trimming shortened V by 6 bases and J by 1 base, and 25 bases separated the two germline ends. This CDR3 contains 19 residues. The germline gives CDR1 SEHNR, CDR2 FQNEAQ (reference sequence). The CDR3, as DNA: TGTGCCAGCAGTTATAATCCGAGACAGTTCCGTGGGGCCAAAAACATTCAGTACTTC. Translation gives CASSYNPRQFRGAKNIQYF.

V usage is TRBV25-1 and J usage is TRBJ2-7; 9 bases map to TRBD1. Germline loops: CDR1 MGHDK, CDR2 SYGVNS. This CDR3 is built from 14 residues. Trimming at V came to 3 bases and at J to 9 bases, leaving 9 bases not matched to a gene. For the CDR3, the DNA is TGTGCCAGCAGTGACCCGGGACAGGGCCGAGGGCAGTACTTC. Protein: CASSDPGQGRGQYF.

This rearrangement joins TRBV29-1 to TRBJ2-2, with TRBD2 matching 8 bases. The CDR3 contains 15 residues. The V segment lost 7 bases and the J segment 4 bases; nucleotides outside the gene matches: 11. Germline lookup yields CDR1 SQVTM and CDR2 ANQGSEA. CDR3 DNA: TGCAGCGCGGGGCGTAGCGGGGAAGGCACCGGGGAGCTGTTTTTT. This codes for CSAGRSGEGTGELFF.

With respect to this clone: Other DNA sequences in this specimen translate into the identical CDR3. The chain is built from TRBV5-1 and TRBJ1-2; TRBD1 matches at 9 bases. Germline V CDR1 and CDR2: SGHRS, YFSETQ. V was pared by 5 bases and J by 3 bases, with 5 bases of the junction left unmatched. The CDR3 is 14 amino acids. The CDR3 here is CASSPGQGYYGYTF. DNA for the CDR3: TGCGCCAGCAGTCCTGGACAGGGGTACTATGGCTACACCTTC. The full variable domain, in which reference TRBV5-1 and TRBJ1-2 provide the parts outside the CDR3, is KAGVTQTPRYLIKTRGQQVTLSCSPISGHRSVSWYQQTPGQGLQFLFEYFSETQRNKGNFPGRFSGRQFSNSRSEMNVSTLELGDSALYLCASSPGQGYYGYTFGSGTRLTVV.

The chain has TRBV25-1 and TRBJ1-1; D may be TRBD1 (6 bases). The V end was cut by 3 bases, the J end by 8 bases, with 13 bases between. The CDR3 length is 13 residues. The germline CDR1 and CDR2 sequences are MGHDK and SYGVNS. In DNA, the CDR3 is TGTGCCAGCAGTGACGGACAGTTCCTAGAAGCTTTCTTT. Translating gives CASSDGQFLEAFF.

This rearrangement joins TRBV19 to TRBJ2-7; weak D call: TRBD2 (5 bases). CDR1 is LNHDA, CDR2 SQIVND, per germline (reference sequence). The CDR3 is 15 amino acids. V was trimmed by 3 bases and J by 4 bases, leaving 16 bases between them. CDR3 sequence reads: CASSIGAETAYEQYF. Here the CDR3 DNA reads TGTGCCAGTAGTATCGGAGCGGAAACTGCGTACGAGCAGTACTTC.

This clone has only a few counts. The chain is built from TRBV4-1 and TRBJ1-5, with 10 bases matching TRBD1. Germline trimming cut 1 base from V and 6 bases from J; bases unmatched to any gene: 3. Germline CDR1 is MGHRA and CDR2 is YSYEKL. The length of the CDR3 is 15 residues. As DNA, the CDR3 is TGCGCCAGCAGCCAAGGGGACAGGGGTAGTCAGCCCCAGCATTTT. Translation gives CASSQGDRGSQPQHF.

The V and J genes are TRBV7-3 and TRBJ1-1; D ambiguous. Trimming cost V 6 bases and J 6 bases, with 17 bases left between them. The CDR3 loop spans 14 amino acids. Germline values: CDR1 SGHTA, CDR2 FQGTGA. CDR3 bases: TGTGCCAGCAGGGAGAGGATGGCGGATCCTGAAGCTTTCTTT. It encodes CASRERMADPEAFF. Using reference TRBV7-3 and TRBJ1-1 for the parts outside the CDR3, the full variable domain is GAGVSQTPSNKVTEKGKYVELRCDPISGHTALYWYRQSLGQGPEFLIYFQGTGAADDSGLPNDRFFAVRPEGSVSTLKIQRTERGDSAVYLCASRERMADPEAFFGQGTRLTVV.

Comment on this clone: Only one base separates this from a far larger clonotype, so it likely reflects a read error. Written as DNA, the CDR3 is TGTGCCAGCAGGAGAGGATCTAACTATGGCTACACCTTC. Its translation is CASRRGSNYGYTF. The chain uses TRBV6-5 and TRBJ1-2; D ambiguous. This CDR3 region has 13 residues. The V gene lost 6 bases and the J gene lost 0 bases, with 8 bases spanning the gap. In germline, CDR1 is MNHEY, CDR2 SVGAGI.

The CDR3: CASQHRTGGNYGYTF. The CDR3 DNA is TGTGCCAGCCAACACAGGACAGGGGGGAACTATGGCTACACCTTC. The genes are TRBV7-9 and TRBJ1-2; TRBD1 aligns across 10 bases. Losses at the gene ends were 8 bases for V and 2 bases for J; bases not matched to a gene: 8. The CDR3 extends over 15 amino acids. The germline V gene has CDR1 SEHNR and CDR2 FQNEAQ (reference sequence).

This clone was recorded once. The chain couples TRBV18 to TRBJ2-7, with 10 nucleotides matching TRBD2. CDR3 length: 14 residues. With 1 base clipped from V and 7 bases from J, the junction kept 4 bases outside the gene matches. CDR1 KGHSH and CDR2 LQKENI come from the germline V gene. CDR3 sequence reads: CASSPRGTSEEQYF. The CDR3 nucleotides read TGTGCCAGCTCACCACGGGGGACTAGCGAGGAGCAGTACTTC. Supplemented by reference TRBV18 and TRBJ2-7, the full variable domain reads NAGVMQNPRHLVRRRGQEARLRCSPMKGHSHVYWYRQLPEEGLKFMVYLQKENIIDESGMPKERFSAEFPKEGPSILRIQQVVRGDSAAYFCASSPRGTSEEQYFGPGTRLTVT.

V and J are TRBV4-2 and TRBJ2-7; tentatively, D is TRBD1 (6 bases). The V and J ends lost 4 bases and 3 bases respectively, with 19 bases between them. The CDR3 spans 16 residues. Per the germline V gene, CDR1 is LGHNA and CDR2 is YNFKEQ. This CDR3 reads CASSPFLGQTYYEQYF. DNA of the CDR3: TGTGCCAGCAGCCCGTTCCTTGGACAGACCTACTACGAGCAGTACTTC.

The rearrangement joins TRBV10-1 to TRBJ1-1; D is unresolved. The CDR3 spans 13 residues. CDR1 and CDR2 (germline): WNHNN, SYGVQD (reference sequence). V was shortened by 3 bases and J by 0 bases, with 5 bases between the two germline ends. CDR3 in amino acids: CASSDQLNTEAFF. In DNA form, the CDR3 reads TGCGCCAGCAGTGACCAGTTGAACACTGAAGCTTTCTTT.

This chain connects TRBV11-2 to TRBJ2-3, with D hard to call. The CDR3 contains 16 residues. Deletions cut 1 base from V and 5 bases from J, with 16 bases between. The germline gives CDR1 SGHAT, CDR2 FQNNGV. CDR3 nucleotides: TGTGCCAGCAGCTTAGGTTTCAGGCAGCAGATAGATACGCAGTATTTT. Translation: CASSLGFRQQIDTQYF.

This clone was observed a few times. V gene TRBV7-9 combines with J gene TRBJ1-1; no clear D. Germline V gene lookup returns CDR1 SEHNR and CDR2 FQNEAQ (reference sequence). The CDR3 contains 13 residues. The ends were cut back, 0 bases at V and 0 bases at J, with 2 bases in the middle. The CDR3 DNA reads as TGTGCCAGCAGCTTAGCCCTGAACACTGAAGCTTTCTTT. It codes for CASSLALNTEAFF.

This clone was picked up one time. The chain uses TRBV5-1 and TRBJ2-3, with 10 bases identical to TRBD1. This CDR3 has 15 amino acids. Germline loops: CDR1 SGHRS, CDR2 YFSETQ. The V segment lost 4 bases and the J segment 4 bases; nucleotides outside the gene matches: 6. The CDR3 DNA reads as TGCGCCAGCAGCCATGGACAGGGGGTAGCAGATACGCAGTATTTT. It yields the protein CASSHGQGVADTQYF.

This sequence joins TRBV6-1 and TRBJ1-5; D uncertain. Germline V gene data show CDR1 as MNHNS and CDR2 as SASEGT. Trimming left V 3 bases short and J 2 bases short, with 11 bases between. There are 15 residues in the CDR3. In DNA form, the CDR3 reads TGTGCCAGCAGTGATGGGCCCCGCGGCAATCAGCCCCAGCATTTT. The encoded protein is CASSDGPRGNQPQHF.

The chain joins TRBV30 to TRBJ2-7; TRBD2 agrees at 7 bases. The CDR3 is 14 amino acids. With V trimmed by 1 base and J by 3 bases, 6 bases remained unmatched. CDR1 and CDR2 (germline): GTSNPN, SVGIG (reference sequence). The CDR3 nucleotides are TGTGCCTGGAGTGGGCGGGAGTCTGTCTACGAGCAGTACTTC. Amino acid sequence: CAWSGRESVYEQYF. Filled out from reference TRBV30 and TRBJ2-7, the complete variable domain reads SQTIHQWPATLVQPVGSPLSLECTVEGTSNPNLYWYRQAAGRGLQLLFYSVGIGQISSEVPQNLSASRPQDRQFILSSKKLLLSDSGFYLCAWSGRESVYEQYFGPGTRLTVT.

This clone was observed once. The rearrangement uses TRBV4-2 and TRBJ1-5, with D perhaps TRBD1 (5 bases). Trimming left V 1 base short and J 7 bases short, with 11 bases between. CDR3 length equals 14 residues. From germline, CDR1 is LGHNA and CDR2 YNFKEQ. Here the CDR3 reads CASSQGGGGQPQHF. The CDR3, as DNA: TGTGCCAGCAGCCAAGGTGGGGGGGGACAGCCCCAGCATTTT.

This clone was seen a few times. This chain links TRBV6-5 with TRBJ2-7; 14 nucleotides match TRBD2. The CDR3 sequence is 15 residues long. J gave up 5 bases and V 6 bases, and 6 bases lay outside the gene matches. From germline, CDR1 is MNHEY and CDR2 SVGAGI. The CDR3 region is CASRRLAGGRDEQYF. Written as DNA, the CDR3 is TGTGCCAGCAGAAGACTAGCGGGAGGGCGGGACGAGCAGTACTTC.

The chain links TRBV6-4 to TRBJ2-3; D is tentatively TRBD1 or TRBD2 (5 bases each). CDR1 is MRHNA and CDR2 is SNTAGT in the germline V gene. Trimming took off 0 bases at V and 4 bases at J, with 11 bases between the two ends. CDR3 size: 15 residues. CDR3 bases: TGTGCCAGCAGTGACTCGGTTGGGGGAGCAGATACGCAGTATTTT. Protein product: CASSDSVGGADTQYF.

The V and J genes are TRBV5-4 and TRBJ2-5; 9 nucleotides align to TRBD1. TRBJ2-7 matches the DNA end more closely, so the J call is doubtful. Germline-derived CDR1 and CDR2 are SGHNT and YYREEE (reference sequence). The CDR3 spans 15 residues. The CDR3 loop is CASSLARTGADEQYF. CDR3 DNA: TGTGCCAGCAGCTTGGCGCGGACAGGGGCGGACGAGCAGTACTTC.